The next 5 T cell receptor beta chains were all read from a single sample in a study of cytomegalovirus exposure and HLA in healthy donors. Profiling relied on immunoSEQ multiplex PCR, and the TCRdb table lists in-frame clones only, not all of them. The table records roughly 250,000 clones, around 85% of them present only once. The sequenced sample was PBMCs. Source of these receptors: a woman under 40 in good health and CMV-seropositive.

The CDR3 sequence: CASIIGGQGMVGYTF. CDR3 in DNA: TGTGCCAGCATCATAGGGGGACAGGGTATGGTCGGCTACACCTTC. The chain carries TRBV2 and TRBJ1-2; the match to TRBD1 covers 9 bases. The CDR3 spans 15 residues. The germline V gene has CDR1 SNHLY and CDR2 FYNNEI. The J segment lost 8 bases and the V segment lost 7 bases, leaving 14 bases of the junction unmatched.

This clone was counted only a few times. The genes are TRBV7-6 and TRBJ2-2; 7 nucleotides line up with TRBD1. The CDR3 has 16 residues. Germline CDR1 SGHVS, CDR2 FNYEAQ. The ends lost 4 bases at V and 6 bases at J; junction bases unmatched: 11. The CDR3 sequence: CASSSQDYRGPGELFF. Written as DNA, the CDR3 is TGTGCCAGCAGCTCCCAAGACTACAGGGGTCCCGGGGAGCTGTTTTTT.

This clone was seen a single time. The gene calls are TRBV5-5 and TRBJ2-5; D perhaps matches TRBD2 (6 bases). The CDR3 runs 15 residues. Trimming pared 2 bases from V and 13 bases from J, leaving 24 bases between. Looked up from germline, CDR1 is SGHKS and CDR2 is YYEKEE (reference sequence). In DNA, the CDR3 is TGTGCCAGCAGCTTAGCGGGCCGGGTTGTCGCTCCCAGGTACTTC. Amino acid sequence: CASSLAGRVVAPRYF.

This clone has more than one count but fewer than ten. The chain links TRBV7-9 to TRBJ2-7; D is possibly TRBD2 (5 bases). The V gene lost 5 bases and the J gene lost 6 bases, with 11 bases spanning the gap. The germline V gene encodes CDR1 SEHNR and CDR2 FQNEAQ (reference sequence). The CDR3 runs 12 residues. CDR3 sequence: CASSPDWGEQYF. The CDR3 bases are TGTGCCAGCAGCCCGGACTGGGGCGAGCAGTACTTC.

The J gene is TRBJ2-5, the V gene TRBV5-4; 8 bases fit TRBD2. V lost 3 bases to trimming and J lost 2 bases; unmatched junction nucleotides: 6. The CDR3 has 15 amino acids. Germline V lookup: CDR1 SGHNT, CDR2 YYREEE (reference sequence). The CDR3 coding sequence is TGTGCCAGCAGCTCACGCGGGAGGAAGCAAGAGACCCAGTACTTC. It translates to CASSSRGRKQETQYF. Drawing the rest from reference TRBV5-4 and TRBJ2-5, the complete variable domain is ETGVTQSPTHLIKTRGQQVTLRCSSQSGHNTVSWYQQALGQGPQFIFQYYREEENGRGNFPPRFSGLQFPNYSSELNVNALELDDSALYLCASSSRGRKQETQYFGPGTRLLVL.